This T cell receptor (beta chain) was documented in a study of T cell responses to AZD1222 COVID-19 vaccine (dated by TCRdb to about 2021). General notes on the study: Because spike-specific TCR depth and breadth did not differ between the two schedules, AZD1222 recipients who got a second dose at roughly 4 weeks were pooled with those who got a second dose at roughly 12 weeks. Trial participants were enrolled by age into subgroups of 18-55, 56-69 and 70-plus years, and roughly 150, 30 and 60 TCR-sequenced participants, respectively, were included in these subgroups. TCR sequencing covered roughly 230 trial participants: approximately 200 given two doses of AZD1222 and around 25 given two doses of MenACWY control vaccine. The research as a whole found: Participants were mostly white British, with more females than males. The authors suggested clonal diversity may have been underestimated. Nearly half of unique spike-specific TCRs reportedly recognized epitopes outside regions mutated in the B.1.351 and B.1.1.7 variants. After two AZD1222 doses, spike-specific TCR breadth and depth were significantly higher than at day 0 and than in MenACWY recipients. In the small 56-69-year group, the increase in depth fell short of significance, most likely because of low power. The whole spike protein was spanned by vaccine-associated CD4 TCRs, and dominant responses were seen in regions 160-218 and 743-854. Because no samples from the day 14 peak response were available, repertoires could be characterized only after the peak T cell response. Conclusions about previously exposed vaccinees are limited, since just five to seven AZD1222 recipients were seropositive for SARS-CoV-2 at baseline.

For this clone: The specificity of this receptor is unknown. No base-level quality is on record; no much larger clone is a single base apart.

Including the terminal cysteine and phenylalanine, the CDR3 comprises 16 residues. The retained sequence is limited to the CDR3, 48 bases, with the frame set at the first base. Trimming costs V 2 bases and J 9 bases, and their ends lie 20 bases apart. Via the germline V gene, CDR1 is SNHLY and CDR2 FYNNEI. The time point label of this sample denotes: baseline before first vaccination. Samples from vaccinated people were obtained from the UK trials COV001 and COV002, which included a single-blind randomized controlled phase 2/3 trial of AZD1222 (ChAdOx1 nCoV-19) in healthy adults. Trial participant PBMC samples were collected at day 0 and day 28 after the second dose for TCRbeta chain sequencing. The CDR3 regions of human TCRbeta chains were analyzed by immunosequencing. In the paper's pipeline: Repertoire TCRs were matched against a reference library of SARS-CoV-2-specific TCRs generated with the MIRA antigen-specificity platform. Breadth meant the fraction of unique TCRs that were SARS-CoV-2-associated, whereas depth meant the fraction of total T cells that were SARS-CoV-2-associated. Using the MIRA data, each spike-specific TCR was mapped to the spike region that the TCR reacts to and placed in a CD4 or CD8 class. Log10-transformed breadth and depth values were compared by one-way ANOVA with Sidak's multiple comparisons tests. What TCRdb holds here is the immuneACCESS table cut down to in-frame rearrangements. Part of the clones is not present; checked against another copy, under half of the missing clones reflect an unresolved V gene, and the others are unexplained. V and J calls and clone size are as listed in that table; D and trimming were resolved from the DNA. Present in this sample are roughly 200,000 clones, over 80% of which were seen just once. About 1.2% of the sample is in the top ten clones.

The sample here was peripheral blood, taken on day 0 of AZD1222 vaccination. The rearrangement joined TRBV2 to TRBJ2-1; there is no confident call for the D gene. The clonotype originates from an adult in good health. The DNA sequence follows: TGTGCCAGCAGTGAACGGGCAGGCCGGTTGTTTACTGAGCAGTTCTTC. The translation is CASSERAGRLFTEQFF. With the rest looked up from the reference TRBV2 and TRBJ2-1 genes rather than sequenced, the full variable domain is EPEVTQTPSHQVTQMGQEVILRCVPISNHLYFYWYRQILGQKVEFLVSFYNNEISEKSEIFDDQFSVERPDGSNFTLKIRSTKLEDSAMYFCASSERAGRLFTEQFFGPGTRLTVL.